This T cell receptor beta chain is drawn from a study of T cells expressing NK-cell markers. TCRdb reprocessed the 5' RACE reads, with one entry per CDR3 protein and no DNA. Its listing shows approximately 420,000 distinct CDR3 sequences. Germline CDR1 and CDR2: SGHRS and YFSETQ. There are 19 residues in the CDR3. The clonotype originates from a woman aged 50 to 60 in good health. The material sequenced was blood T cells: a sorted CD56 or NKG2C T cell subset, CD4+ or CD8+ T cells, or bulk PBMC T cells (not recorded which). The chain carries TRBV5-1 and TRBJ2-3; checking the TCRdb D call of TRBD2 is not possible without DNA. CDR3: CASSLEGLAGATSTDTQYF.